This T cell receptor beta chain was recorded in a study of blood T cell repertoires in COVID-19. This clone was counted once. The CDR3 has 16 residues. V was cut by 5 bases and J by 0 bases, with 11 bases left in between. The germline CDR1 and CDR2 sequences are SNHLY and FYNNEI. The table came from immunoSEQ multiplex PCR; TCRdb's copy has only in-frame clones and leaves some out. The sample includes around 300,000 clones, 80% to 95% of them seen just once. J is TRBJ2-6 and V is TRBV2; D is perhaps TRBD1 (6 bases). Sequencing used PBMCs or T cells enriched from blood (not recorded which). The sequence came from a woman aged 30 to 39 who had recovered from COVID-19. CDR3 amino acids: CASSPGQLSGANVLTF. CDR3 DNA: TGTGCCAGCAGTCCGGGACAACTCTCTGGGGCCAACGTCCTGACTTTC.